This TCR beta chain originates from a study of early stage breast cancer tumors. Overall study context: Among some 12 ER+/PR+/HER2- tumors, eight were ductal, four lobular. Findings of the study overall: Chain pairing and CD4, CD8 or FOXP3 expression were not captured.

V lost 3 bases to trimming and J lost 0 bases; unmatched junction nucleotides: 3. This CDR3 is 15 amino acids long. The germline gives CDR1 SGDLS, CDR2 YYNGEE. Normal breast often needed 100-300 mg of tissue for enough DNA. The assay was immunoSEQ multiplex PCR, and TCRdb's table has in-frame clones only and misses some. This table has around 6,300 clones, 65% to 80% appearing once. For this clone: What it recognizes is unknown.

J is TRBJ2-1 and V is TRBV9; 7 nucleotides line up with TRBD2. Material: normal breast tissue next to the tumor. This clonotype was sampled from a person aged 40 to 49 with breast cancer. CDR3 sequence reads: CASSALAASYNEQFF. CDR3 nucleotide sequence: TGTGCCAGCAGCGCCCTAGCGGCCTCCTACAATGAGCAGTTCTTC. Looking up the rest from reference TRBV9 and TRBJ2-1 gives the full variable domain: DSGVTQTPKHLITATGQRVTLRCSPRSGDLSVYWYQQSLDQGLQFLIQYYNGEERAKGNILERFSAQQFPDLHSELNLSSLELGDSALYFCASSALAASYNEQFFGPGTRLTVL.